This is a list of T cell receptor beta chains from one sample in a study of blood T cell repertoires in COVID-19. The repertoire was sequenced with immunoSEQ multiplex PCR; TCRdb's copy has only in-frame clones and lacks some. The data show about 200,000 clones, almost 90% seen once. Sequencing input: peripheral blood. These receptors all come from a man aged 18 to 29 with active or convalescent COVID-19. The CDR3 runs from the conserved cysteine through the conserved F or W. Fields, in order: V gene, CDR3 length, D gene, J gene, clone size, CDR3 protein, CDR3 DNA. D genes are given only for firm matches. For some rows the clone size is stated as once, few or many, or as a class when expanded; others skip it.

TRBV19	15	TRBD1	TRBJ1-1	once	CASSSPGQVNTEAFF	TGTGCCAGTAGTTCCCCGGGACAGGTAAACACTGAAGCTTTCTTT
TRBV7-9	16	-	TRBJ1-3	-	CASSLDGQRSGNTIYF	TGTGCCAGCAGCTTGGACGGACAGCGCTCTGGAAACACCATATATTTT
TRBV5-1	15	TRBD1	TRBJ2-3	-	CASSQGTGSTDTQYF	TGCGCCAGCAGCCAGGGGACAGGGAGTACAGATACGCAGTATTTT
TRBV19	16	-	TRBJ2-5	-	CASSISGTNTQETQYF	TGTGCCAGTAGTATAAGCGGGACAAACACCCAAGAGACCCAGTACTTC
TRBV12-3/TRBV12-4	13	-	TRBJ2-4	once	CASSGSVENIQYF	TGTGCCAGCAGCGGGAGCGTCGAAAACATTCAGTACTTC
TRBV5-1	15	-	TRBJ2-5	once	CASARTPYVQETQYF	TGCGCCAGCGCGAGGACACCTTACGTACAAGAGACCCAGTACTTC
TRBV3-1/TRBV3-2	18	-	TRBJ1-2	-	CASSQDPLSRNLPYGYTF	TGTGCCAGCAGCCAAGATCCTTTATCAAGAAACCTACCCTATGGCTACACCTTC
TRBV30	14	TRBD2	TRBJ2-5	-	CAWSPTRGVGTQYF	TGTGCCTGGAGCCCAACTCGGGGGGTCGGGACCCAGTACTTC
TRBV6-2/TRBV6-3	13	-	TRBJ1-2	-	CASSYSITSGYTF	TGTGCCAGCAGTTACTCGATCACTAGCGGCTACACCTTC
TRBV5-1	14	-	TRBJ2-5	-	CASSPEVGRETQYF	TGCGCCAGCAGCCCCGAGGTAGGGAGGGAGACCCAGTACTTC
TRBV11-1	15	TRBD1	TRBJ2-7	-	CASSLTGAVPDEQYF	TGTGCCAGCAGCTTAACAGGGGCCGTTCCGGACGAGCAGTACTTC
TRBV30	13	-	TRBJ1-6	-	CAWSVGLEGSLHF	TGTGCCTGGAGTGTCGGGCTGGAGGGAAGCCTCCACTTT
TRBV5-1	15	TRBD1	TRBJ1-1	-	CASSKTGEGHTEAFF	TGCGCCAGCAGTAAAACAGGGGAAGGGCACACTGAAGCTTTCTTT
TRBV24-1	15	-	TRBJ1-1	-	CATSGRGSLGTEAFF	TGTGCCACCAGCGGGCGGGGCAGCTTGGGCACTGAAGCTTTCTTT
TRBV5-6	17	TRBD1	TRBJ2-7	-	CASSLAGQGAPVVQQYF	TGTGCCAGCAGCTTGGCGGGACAGGGGGCTCCCGTAGTACAGCAGTACTTC
TRBV3-1/TRBV3-2	13	-	TRBJ2-3	-	CASSQFGADTQYF	TGTGCCAGCAGCCAATTCGGTGCAGATACGCAGTATTTT
TRBV6-5	16	-	TRBJ1-5	once	CASSYSKDRSSWPQHF	TGTGCCAGCAGTTACTCTAAAGACAGGTCAAGTTGGCCCCAGCATTTT
TRBV2	19	-	TRBJ1-6	-	CASTWVVAKRSSYNSPLHF	TGTGCCAGCACCTGGGTCGTGGCTAAAAGGAGCTCCTATAATTCACCCCTCCACTTT
TRBV5-4	14	TRBD1	TRBJ1-1	-	CASTRTGGNTEAFF	TGTGCCAGCACCAGGACAGGGGGGAACACTGAAGCTTTCTTT
TRBV7-9	13	TRBD1	TRBJ1-2	-	CASSLDRGYGYTF	TGTGCCAGCAGCTTAGACAGGGGCTATGGCTACACCTTC
TRBV10-3	14	-	TRBJ2-1	-	CAISESVLNNEQFF	TGTGCCATCAGTGAATCGGTACTTAACAATGAGCAGTTCTTC
TRBV29-1	14	TRBD2	TRBJ2-1	-	CSVEKAGVGGEQFF	TGCAGCGTTGAAAAAGCGGGAGTGGGGGGTGAGCAGTTCTTC
TRBV15	16	-	TRBJ1-4	once	CATSRETGSTNEKLFF	TGTGCCACCAGCAGAGAGACAGGCTCAACTAATGAAAAACTGTTTTTT
TRBV29-1	13	-	TRBJ1-1	-	CSVEDDRNTEAFF	TGCAGCGTTGAAGACGACAGGAACACTGAAGCTTTCTTT
TRBV7-8	14	-	TRBJ2-7	-	CASSLARQVYEQYF	TGTGCCAGCAGCTTAGCCCGGCAGGTCTACGAGCAGTACTTC
TRBV27	14	-	TRBJ2-7	-	CARAELALGSEQYF	TGTGCCAGGGCGGAACTAGCATTAGGGAGCGAGCAGTACTTC
TRBV6-2/TRBV6-3	15	-	TRBJ1-5	-	CASSLSGGVNQPQHF	TGTGCCAGCAGCCTCAGCGGCGGGGTCAATCAGCCCCAGCATTTT
TRBV19	14	TRBD2	TRBJ2-7	-	CASRFSSGNYEQYF	TGTGCCAGTAGATTTTCTAGCGGGAATTACGAGCAGTACTTC
TRBV5-6	14	-	TRBJ1-3	-	CASSVGNSGNTIYF	TGTGCCAGCAGCGTCGGGAACTCTGGAAACACCATATATTTT
TRBV6-5	13	TRBD1	TRBJ2-7	-	CASIRQGDGEQYF	TGTGCCAGCATTAGACAGGGGGACGGAGAGCAGTACTTC
TRBV7-8	15	TRBD2	TRBJ2-1	-	CASSLGTSGNNEQFF	TGTGCCAGCAGCTTAGGGACTAGCGGGAACAATGAGCAGTTCTTC
TRBV2	15	-	TRBJ1-1	once	CASSESRTENTEAFF	TGTGCCAGCAGTGAATCCCGGACAGAGAACACTGAAGCTTTCTTT
TRBV6-2/TRBV6-3	16	-	TRBJ1-5	-	CASSYKYRALNQPQHF	TGTGCCAGCAGCTATAAATACAGGGCACTCAATCAGCCCCAGCATTTT
TRBV3-1/TRBV3-2	15	-	TRBJ1-2	-	CASSQGLGEPYGYTF	TGTGCCAGCAGCCAAGGTCTTGGAGAACCCTATGGCTACACCTTC
TRBV30	14	-	TRBJ2-3	few	CAWSSGDSADTQYF	TGTGCCTGGAGTTCGGGGGATTCTGCAGATACGCAGTATTTT
TRBV5-1	15	-	TRBJ1-1	-	CASSPGQPMNTEAFF	TGCGCCAGCAGCCCCGGACAGCCGATGAACACTGAAGCTTTCTTT
TRBV2	13	-	TRBJ1-1	once	CASSPGLLTEAFF	TGTGCCAGTAGTCCGGGACTGCTCACTGAAGCTTTCTTT
TRBV29-1	13	-	TRBJ2-5	-	CSVEDRRVGAQYF	TGCAGCGTTGAAGATCGGAGGGTAGGGGCCCAGTACTTC
TRBV6-5	15	TRBD2	TRBJ2-1	-	CASTPGTSDYNEQFF	TGTGCCAGCACCCCCGGGACTAGCGATTACAATGAGCAGTTCTTC
TRBV7-9	10	-	TRBJ1-1	-	CASSIREVFF	TGTGCCAGCAGCATCAGGGAAGTTTTCTTT
TRBV3-1/TRBV3-2	14	-	TRBJ1-4	once	CASSQFPRDEKLFF	TGTGCCAGCAGCCAATTTCCGAGGGATGAAAAACTGTTTTTT
TRBV5-4	14	-	TRBJ1-1	-	CASSSPGGNTEAFF	TGTGCCAGCAGCTCCCCCGGGGGGAACACTGAAGCTTTCTTT
TRBV9	15	-	TRBJ1-5	few	CASSPGGVEGQPQHF	TGTGCCAGCAGCCCCGGGGGGGTAGAGGGTCAGCCCCAGCATTTT
TRBV7-6	16	TRBD2	TRBJ2-5	-	CASSSPNGGGRETQYF	TGTGCCAGCAGCTCTCCGAACGGGGGGGGTAGGGAGACCCAGTACTTC
TRBV6-4	17	TRBD2	TRBJ2-7	-	CASSDAASGRTPYEQYF	TGTGCCAGCAGTGACGCGGCTAGCGGGAGAACCCCCTACGAGCAGTACTTC
TRBV5-1	15	-	TRBJ2-2	-	CASSRTDRNTGELFF	TGCGCCAGCAGCCGGACAGATCGGAACACCGGGGAGCTGTTTTTT
TRBV3-1/TRBV3-2	16	-	TRBJ2-3	once	CASSPTALLSTDTQYF	TGTGCCAGCAGCCCTACCGCATTACTTAGCACAGATACGCAGTATTTT
TRBV25-1	14	-	TRBJ1-2	once	CASSEWRTNYGYTF	TGTGCCAGCAGTGAATGGCGGACTAACTATGGCTACACCTTC
TRBV4-1	16	TRBD2	TRBJ2-1	-	CASSQLSGGADNEQFF	TGCGCCAGCAGCCAACTTAGCGGGGGGGCGGACAATGAGCAGTTCTTC
TRBV7-9	17	TRBD1	TRBJ1-4	-	CASSLTGGGATNEKLFF	TGTGCCAGCAGCTTAACAGGGGGCGGTGCAACTAATGAAAAACTGTTTTTT
TRBV19	13	TRBD1	TRBJ1-3	few	CASKGQGLNTIYF	TGTGCCAGTAAGGGACAGGGCTTGAACACCATATATTTT
TRBV28	19	TRBD2	TRBJ2-7	-	CASSFGGERLFGSSYEQYF	TGTGCCAGCAGTTTCGGGGGGGAGCGTTTGTTTGGTAGCTCCTACGAGCAGTACTTC
TRBV20-1	14	-	TRBJ1-4	-	CSVNEVRRGEKLFF	TGCAGTGTTAATGAGGTTCGACGGGGTGAAAAACTGTTTTTT
TRBV7-6	15	TRBD1	TRBJ1-4	-	CASSWTGATNEKLFF	TGTGCCAGCAGCTGGACAGGGGCAACTAATGAAAAACTGTTTTTT
TRBV6-6	16	TRBD2	TRBJ2-1	once	CASRKKLAGGGDEQFF	TGTGCCAGCAGAAAAAAACTAGCGGGAGGTGGCGATGAGCAGTTCTTC
TRBV10-3	12	-	TRBJ1-1	-	CAISFRGTEAFF	TGTGCCATCAGTTTCCGGGGTACTGAAGCTTTCTTT
TRBV2	14	-	TRBJ2-5	-	CASMRNGGQETQYF	TGTGCCAGCATGAGGAACGGAGGCCAAGAGACCCAGTACTTC
TRBV29-1	15	-	TRBJ2-4	-	CSVGQHQIAKNIQYF	TGCAGCGTTGGACAGCACCAGATAGCCAAAAACATTCAGTACTTC
TRBV6-1	14	-	TRBJ1-1	-	CASSEVTVNTEAFF	TGTGCCAGCAGTGAAGTGACAGTGAACACTGAAGCTTTCTTT
TRBV19	17	TRBD2	TRBJ2-1	-	CASGRGLAGGRYNEQFF	TGTGCCAGTGGCCGGGGACTAGCGGGGGGGCGGTACAATGAGCAGTTCTTC